This is a list of T cell receptor beta chains from one sample in a study of T cell responses to AZD1222 COVID-19 vaccine. The protocol was immunoSEQ multiplex PCR, while the TCRdb copy is restricted to in-frame clones and leaves out a portion. The sample comprises approximately 110,000 clones, roughly 86% of which are singletons, and roughly 4.2% rests with the top ten. Sequenced material: peripheral blood, taken on day 0 of AZD1222 vaccination. All receptors come from an adult in good health. Each CDR3 is given with its conserved first and last residue. Fields, in order: D gene, V gene, clone size, J gene, CDR3 DNA, CDR3 protein. D genes are given only for firm matches. A row's size may be missing; if present it is once, few, many or a size class.

d_call: .; v_call: TRBV9; clone_size: .; j_call: TRBJ2-7; cdr3_nt: TGTGCCAGCAGCGGGGGGAGAGGGTACGAGCAGTACTTC; cdr3_aa: CASSGGRGYEQYF
d_call: .; v_call: TRBV9; clone_size: .; j_call: TRBJ1-2; cdr3_nt: TGTGCCAGCAGCTCCCGCCAGTTAGGGGCTATGTATGGCTACACCTTC; cdr3_aa: CASSSRQLGAMYGYTF
d_call: .; v_call: TRBV6-1; clone_size: .; j_call: TRBJ2-3; cdr3_nt: TGTGCCAGCAGTGAATTGGCACTAGGTATAGATACGCAGTATTTT; cdr3_aa: CASSELALGIDTQYF
d_call: .; v_call: TRBV29-1; clone_size: .; j_call: TRBJ2-5; cdr3_nt: TGCAGCGTTGATTTGGCAGCTGGGGGTGTTGGACAGACCCAGTACTTC; cdr3_aa: CSVDLAAGGVGQTQYF
d_call: .; v_call: TRBV6-5; clone_size: .; j_call: TRBJ2-3; cdr3_nt: TGTGCCAGCAGTTACTCGGCCACAGATACGCAGTATTTT; cdr3_aa: CASSYSATDTQYF
d_call: .; v_call: TRBV29-1; clone_size: .; j_call: TRBJ1-5; cdr3_nt: TGCAGCGTTGTATATGGTAATAGCAATCAGCCCCAGCATTTT; cdr3_aa: CSVVYGNSNQPQHF
d_call: TRBD1; v_call: TRBV28; clone_size: .; j_call: TRBJ2-5; cdr3_nt: TGTGCCAGCAGTCCCTCCCTGACAGGGTTGGAGACCCAGTACTTC; cdr3_aa: CASSPSLTGLETQYF
d_call: .; v_call: TRBV11-2; clone_size: .; j_call: TRBJ2-1; cdr3_nt: TGTGCCAGCAGCTTAGATTTAGCCAGTTACAATGAGCAGTTCTTC; cdr3_aa: CASSLDLASYNEQFF
d_call: TRBD1; v_call: TRBV6-1; clone_size: .; j_call: TRBJ2-5; cdr3_nt: TGTGCCAGCAGTGTCGTTCTGACAGGGGCGATCCAAGAGACCCAGTACTTC; cdr3_aa: CASSVVLTGAIQETQYF
d_call: TRBD1; v_call: TRBV6-5; clone_size: .; j_call: TRBJ1-3; cdr3_nt: TGTGCCGGCGGACAGGGCGTAGGAAACACCATATATTTT; cdr3_aa: CAGGQGVGNTIYF
d_call: TRBD2; v_call: TRBV5-3; clone_size: .; j_call: TRBJ2-3; cdr3_nt: TGTGCCAGAAGCCCCGGGACTAGCTTTGATCCAGATACGCAGTATTTT; cdr3_aa: CARSPGTSFDPDTQYF
d_call: TRBD2; v_call: TRBV27; clone_size: .; j_call: TRBJ2-1; cdr3_nt: TGTGCCAGCAGGGCTAGCGGGGGCGTCAATGAGCAGTTCTTC; cdr3_aa: CASRASGGVNEQFF
d_call: TRBD1; v_call: TRBV28; clone_size: .; j_call: TRBJ1-3; cdr3_nt: TGTGCCAGCAGTTCTCCGGGACAGGGAGTAGTTGGATATGGAAACACCATATATTTT; cdr3_aa: CASSSPGQGVVGYGNTIYF
d_call: .; v_call: TRBV10-3; clone_size: .; j_call: TRBJ2-5; cdr3_nt: TGTGCCATCAGAGGAGGGCCCCAAGAGACCCAGTACTTC; cdr3_aa: CAIRGGPQETQYF
d_call: TRBD2; v_call: TRBV5-6; clone_size: .; j_call: TRBJ2-1; cdr3_nt: TGTGCCAGCAGCTTTCCGGCGGGAGAGGTGTATGAGCAGTTCTTC; cdr3_aa: CASSFPAGEVYEQFF
d_call: .; v_call: TRBV12-3/TRBV12-4; clone_size: .; j_call: TRBJ2-3; cdr3_nt: TGTGCCAGCAGACCTCAGGGGACAGATACGCAGTATTTT; cdr3_aa: CASRPQGTDTQYF
d_call: TRBD1; v_call: TRBV19; clone_size: .; j_call: TRBJ2-7; cdr3_nt: TGTGCCAGTAGTTTATGGACAGGGGCTGTAGAGCAGTACTTC; cdr3_aa: CASSLWTGAVEQYF
d_call: TRBD1; v_call: TRBV19; clone_size: .; j_call: TRBJ1-1; cdr3_nt: TGTGCCGCCGGTGGGACAGGTGGGGACACTGAAGCTTTCTTT; cdr3_aa: CAAGGTGGDTEAFF
d_call: .; v_call: TRBV6-6; clone_size: .; j_call: TRBJ2-3; cdr3_nt: TGTGCCAGCAGGAAACAGGGTGAGGATACGCAGTATTTT; cdr3_aa: CASRKQGEDTQYF
d_call: .; v_call: TRBV5-8; clone_size: .; j_call: TRBJ2-2; cdr3_nt: TGTGCCAGCAGCTTGATGCCGACAGGATACACCGGGGAGCTGTTTTTT; cdr3_aa: CASSLMPTGYTGELFF
d_call: TRBD1; v_call: TRBV28; clone_size: .; j_call: TRBJ1-3; cdr3_nt: TGTGCCAGCAGTGTGGGGACAGCTGGAAACACCATATATTTT; cdr3_aa: CASSVGTAGNTIYF
d_call: .; v_call: TRBV9; clone_size: .; j_call: TRBJ1-2; cdr3_nt: TGTGCCAGCAGCGTAGATATAATGCGCTTC; cdr3_aa: CASSVDIMRF
d_call: TRBD1; v_call: TRBV28; clone_size: .; j_call: TRBJ1-5; cdr3_nt: TGTGCCAGCAGTCCCACTGGGAGGGGGCGAAATCAGCCCCAGCATTTT; cdr3_aa: CASSPTGRGRNQPQHF
d_call: .; v_call: TRBV10-3; clone_size: .; j_call: TRBJ2-2; cdr3_nt: TGTGCCATCAGTATTGGTTGGGGGAACACCGGGGAGCTGTTTTTT; cdr3_aa: CAISIGWGNTGELFF
d_call: .; v_call: TRBV6-1; clone_size: .; j_call: TRBJ1-4; cdr3_nt: TGTGCCAGCAGTGAATGGTCGGGGGCTCGTGAAAAACTGTTTTTT; cdr3_aa: CASSEWSGAREKLFF
d_call: .; v_call: TRBV6-2/TRBV6-3; clone_size: .; j_call: TRBJ1-5; cdr3_nt: TGTGCCAGCAGTTACCTGGGTCAGGGCAATCAGCCCCAGCATTTT; cdr3_aa: CASSYLGQGNQPQHF
d_call: .; v_call: TRBV28; clone_size: .; j_call: TRBJ1-4; cdr3_nt: TGTGCCAGCAGTCCCCCTGGGAATACTACAACTAATGAAAAACTGTTTTTT; cdr3_aa: CASSPPGNTTTNEKLFF
d_call: TRBD2; v_call: TRBV3-1/TRBV3-2; clone_size: .; j_call: TRBJ2-3; cdr3_nt: TGTGCCAGCAGCCAAGGGGGACTAGTTACAGATACGCAGTATTTT; cdr3_aa: CASSQGGLVTDTQYF
d_call: TRBD1; v_call: TRBV4-1; clone_size: .; j_call: TRBJ2-5; cdr3_nt: TGCGCCAGCAGCCAACAGTCCGGGACAGGAGGGGCGGCCCAGTACTTC; cdr3_aa: CASSQQSGTGGAAQYF
d_call: .; v_call: TRBV5-7; clone_size: .; j_call: TRBJ2-7; cdr3_nt: TGTGCCAGCAGCCCTGGGACGCACAGTTCCTACGAGCAGTACTTC; cdr3_aa: CASSPGTHSSYEQYF
d_call: .; v_call: TRBV19; clone_size: .; j_call: TRBJ1-6; cdr3_nt: TGTGCCACCCCCGATAGGCGGAAGCGCTCCTATAATTCACCCCTCCACTTT; cdr3_aa: CATPDRRKRSYNSPLHF
d_call: .; v_call: TRBV19; clone_size: once; j_call: TRBJ2-7; cdr3_nt: TGTGCCAGTAGTAATCAGGGAACCCCCTACGAGCAGTACTTC; cdr3_aa: CASSNQGTPYEQYF
d_call: .; v_call: TRBV6-5; clone_size: .; j_call: TRBJ2-3; cdr3_nt: TGTGCCAGCAGAAAGATCGCACCTAGCACAGATACGCAGTATTTT; cdr3_aa: CASRKIAPSTDTQYF
d_call: .; v_call: TRBV19; clone_size: .; j_call: TRBJ1-1; cdr3_nt: TGTGCCAGTGGACAACAGGACACTGAAGCTTTCTTT; cdr3_aa: CASGQQDTEAFF
d_call: .; v_call: TRBV7-2; clone_size: .; j_call: TRBJ2-7; cdr3_nt: TGTGCCAGCAGCCCAGGGTACGAGCAGTACTTC; cdr3_aa: CASSPGYEQYF
d_call: .; v_call: TRBV5-6; clone_size: .; j_call: TRBJ1-1; cdr3_nt: TGTGCCAGCAGCTTGCTTAACACTGAAGCTTTCTTT; cdr3_aa: CASSLLNTEAFF
d_call: .; v_call: TRBV5-1; clone_size: .; j_call: TRBJ2-2; cdr3_nt: TGCGCCAGCAGCTTGCTTCCAGAGAGCAACACCGGGGAGCTGTTTTTT; cdr3_aa: CASSLLPESNTGELFF
d_call: .; v_call: TRBV10-1; clone_size: .; j_call: TRBJ2-3; cdr3_nt: TGCGCCAGCAGTGAGAGCGGGCAGGGCACAGATACGCAGTATTTT; cdr3_aa: CASSESGQGTDTQYF
d_call: .; v_call: TRBV2; clone_size: .; j_call: TRBJ1-5; cdr3_nt: TGTGCCAGCAGTGTCACGGAGCAGCCCCAGCATTTT; cdr3_aa: CASSVTEQPQHF
d_call: .; v_call: TRBV10-3; clone_size: .; j_call: TRBJ1-5; cdr3_nt: TGTGCCATATCGATAGCGGAGGATAGCAATCAGCCCCAGCATTTT; cdr3_aa: CAISIAEDSNQPQHF
d_call: .; v_call: TRBV7-8; clone_size: .; j_call: TRBJ1-5; cdr3_nt: TGTGCCAGCAGCTTATCCCCGACGACTAATCAGCCCCAGCATTTT; cdr3_aa: CASSLSPTTNQPQHF
d_call: .; v_call: TRBV6-5; clone_size: once; j_call: TRBJ1-1; cdr3_nt: TGTGCCAGCAGTTACTCAGGTCGGCTCACTGAAGCTTTCTTT; cdr3_aa: CASSYSGRLTEAFF
d_call: .; v_call: TRBV6-4; clone_size: .; j_call: TRBJ2-1; cdr3_nt: TGTGCCAGCAGTGATAAGGGGGAGGGCTCCAATGAGCAGTTCTTC; cdr3_aa: CASSDKGEGSNEQFF
d_call: TRBD2; v_call: TRBV7-8; clone_size: once; j_call: TRBJ2-1; cdr3_nt: TGTGCCAGCAGCTTAGCCGGGACTAGCGGGGGTGGCGAGCAGTTCTTC; cdr3_aa: CASSLAGTSGGGEQFF
d_call: TRBD2; v_call: TRBV9; clone_size: .; j_call: TRBJ2-1; cdr3_nt: TGTGCCAGCAGCTCGACTAGCGGGAGGACTCCTTACAATGAGCAGTTCTTC; cdr3_aa: CASSSTSGRTPYNEQFF
d_call: .; v_call: TRBV5-1; clone_size: .; j_call: TRBJ2-5; cdr3_nt: TGCGCCAGCAGCCCCCCCGGGATGCAAGAGACCCAGTACTTC; cdr3_aa: CASSPPGMQETQYF
d_call: .; v_call: TRBV6-1; clone_size: .; j_call: TRBJ1-6; cdr3_nt: TGTGCCAGCAGTGACCGACAGGCCTATAATTCACCCCTCCACTTT; cdr3_aa: CASSDRQAYNSPLHF
d_call: TRBD2; v_call: TRBV5-4; clone_size: .; j_call: TRBJ2-1; cdr3_nt: TGTGCCAGCAGCGTAACTAGCGGGAGCGGATATGAGCAGTTCTTC; cdr3_aa: CASSVTSGSGYEQFF
d_call: TRBD2; v_call: TRBV7-2; clone_size: few; j_call: TRBJ2-5; cdr3_nt: TGTGCCAGCTTACTAGCGGGGGCGGGGACCCAGTACTTC; cdr3_aa: CASLLAGAGTQYF
d_call: .; v_call: TRBV6-5; clone_size: .; j_call: TRBJ2-3; cdr3_nt: TGTGCCAGCAGTCCCTTGAAGGCGACAGATACGCAGTATTTT; cdr3_aa: CASSPLKATDTQYF
d_call: .; v_call: TRBV19; clone_size: .; j_call: TRBJ1-1; cdr3_nt: TGTGCCAGCACCACAGTTAACACTGAAGCTTTCTTT; cdr3_aa: CASTTVNTEAFF
d_call: .; v_call: TRBV5-1; clone_size: .; j_call: TRBJ1-4; cdr3_nt: TGCGCCAGCAGCTTCTCGGACATTAATGAAAAACTGTTTTTT; cdr3_aa: CASSFSDINEKLFF
d_call: TRBD2; v_call: TRBV6-5; clone_size: .; j_call: TRBJ2-3; cdr3_nt: TGTGCCAGCAGTTCTCGGGCGGGAGGGGGTCCAGATACGCAGTATTTT; cdr3_aa: CASSSRAGGGPDTQYF
d_call: .; v_call: TRBV9; clone_size: .; j_call: TRBJ2-2; cdr3_nt: TGTGCCAGCAGCGCAACTCGGGGAGGAGTCGCCGGGGAGCTGTTTTTT; cdr3_aa: CASSATRGGVAGELFF
d_call: .; v_call: TRBV3-1/TRBV3-2; clone_size: .; j_call: TRBJ1-1; cdr3_nt: TGTGCCAGCAGCCAGGGCGGACAGAGAAACACTGAAGCTTTCTTT; cdr3_aa: CASSQGGQRNTEAFF